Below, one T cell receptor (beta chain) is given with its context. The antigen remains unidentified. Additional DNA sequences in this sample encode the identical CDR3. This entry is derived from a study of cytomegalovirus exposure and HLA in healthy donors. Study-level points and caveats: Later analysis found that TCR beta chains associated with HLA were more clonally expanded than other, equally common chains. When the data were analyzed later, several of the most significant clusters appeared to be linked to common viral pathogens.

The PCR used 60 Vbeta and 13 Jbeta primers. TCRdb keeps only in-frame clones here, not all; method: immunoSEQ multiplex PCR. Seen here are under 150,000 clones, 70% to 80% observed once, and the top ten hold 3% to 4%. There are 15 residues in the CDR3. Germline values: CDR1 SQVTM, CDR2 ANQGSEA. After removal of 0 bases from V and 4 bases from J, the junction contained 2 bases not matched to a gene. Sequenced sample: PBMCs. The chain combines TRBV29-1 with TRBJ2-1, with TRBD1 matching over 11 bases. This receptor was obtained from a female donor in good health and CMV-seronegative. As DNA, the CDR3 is TGCAGCGTTGAAGACGGACAGGGGGCATACAATGAGCAGTTCTTC. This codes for CSVEDGQGAYNEQFF.